These 22 T cell receptor beta chains originate from one sample sequenced in a study of Ad26.COV2.S vaccination and SARS-CoV-2 variants. Assay used: immunoSEQ multiplex PCR; TCRdb lists only in-frame clones, some missing. The sample has about 350,000 clones, about 88% seen once. Treatment reported: 19 received Ad26.COV2.S at low or high dose, single or two shots; about five received placebo; per-sample allocation not given. All samples were drawn on day 63, counting from the first vaccine or placebo injection. The material sequenced was peripheral blood, taken in a trial of Ad26.COV2.S vaccine versus placebo. These receptors all come from a person aged 18-65 years who received the Ad26.COV2.S COVID-19 vaccine or a placebo.

This clone was seen once. The J gene is TRBJ2-1, the V gene TRBV4-1; D is ambiguous. With 4 bases removed from V and 0 bases from J, the gap between germline ends came to 19 bases. The germline CDR1 and CDR2 sequences are MGHRA and YSYEKL. The CDR3 totals 18 residues. The CDR3 region has the DNA TGCGCCAGCAGCCCAAGTGGAAGAAACACCCACTCCTACAATGAGCAGTTCTTC. This codes for CASSPSGRNTHSYNEQFF.

V and J are TRBV6-6 and TRBJ1-2, with 9 nucleotides matching TRBD1. This CDR3 is 15 amino acids long. Germline V lookup: CDR1 MNHNY, CDR2 SVGAGI (reference sequence). Germline trimming cut 6 bases from V and 8 bases from J; bases unmatched to any gene: 13. The CDR3 here is CASRTGQGSLRGYTF. DNA for the CDR3: TGTGCCAGCAGAACGGGACAGGGCTCTCTTCGGGGCTACACCTTC.

This chain joins TRBV18 and TRBJ2-7; D is uncertain. Germline V gene lookup returns CDR1 KGHSH and CDR2 LQKENI. Between the trimmed V and J ends, which lost 3 bases and 3 bases, there was a span of 12 bases. The CDR3 has 14 residues. The CDR3 nucleotides read TGTGCCAGCTCACCCGGGCCAGGCAACTACGAGCAGTACTTC. Amino acids: CASSPGPGNYEQYF. Based on the CDR3 plus reference TRBV18 and TRBJ2-7, the full variable domain is NAGVMQNPRHLVRRRGQEARLRCSPMKGHSHVYWYRQLPEEGLKFMVYLQKENIIDESGMPKERFSAEFPKEGPSILRIQQVVRGDSAAYFCASSPGPGNYEQYFGPGTRLTVT.

The chain has TRBV4-1 and TRBJ2-7, with TRBD1 identical over 9 bases. Unmatched junction bases numbered 9, after V lost 4 bases and J lost 5 bases. The germline V gene encodes CDR1 MGHRA and CDR2 YSYEKL. This CDR3 spans 15 amino acids. CDR3 in amino acids: CASSRGGTGSNEQYF. The DNA of the CDR3 is TGCGCCAGCAGCCGAGGCGGGACAGGGAGCAACGAGCAGTACTTC.

The chain uses TRBV5-4 and TRBJ2-3, with TRBD1 identical over 8 bases. The CDR3 has 14 amino acids. Per germline, CDR1 SGHNT and CDR2 YYREEE (reference sequence). The CDR3 protein is CALQGAPAEGTQYF. The CDR3 bases are TGTGCTCTCCAGGGGGCCCCGGCCGAGGGTACGCAGTATTTT.

The chain employs TRBV11-2 and TRBJ1-2; tentatively, D is TRBD1 (5 bases). This CDR3 is 15 amino acids long. Trimming left V 1 base short and J 3 bases short, with 12 bases between. The V gene's germline CDR1 is SGHAT and CDR2 FQNNGV. CDR3 DNA: TGTGCCAGCAGCTTAGCCGGGGGACCTTACTATGGCTACACCTTC. Protein sequence: CASSLAGGPYYGYTF.

This sequence joins TRBV7-2 and TRBJ1-2; TRBD1 is a possible D gene (5 bases). CDR1 and CDR2 from the germline V gene are SGHTA and FQGNSA. There are 15 residues in the CDR3. Trimming left V 1 base short and J 8 bases short, with 17 bases between. The DNA of the CDR3 is TGTGCCAGCAGCTTAGGCCGGGGCAGGGCACTCGGCTACACCTTC. Its translation: CASSLGRGRALGYTF. The whole variable domain, remainder taken from reference TRBV7-2 and TRBJ1-2, is GAGVSQSPSNKVTEKGKDVELRCDPISGHTALYWYRQSLGQGLEFLIYFQGNSAPDKSGLPSDRFSAERTGGSVSTLTIQRTQQEDSAVYLCASSLGRGRALGYTFGSGTRLTVV.

The chain employs TRBV3-1 (or the pseudogene TRBV3-2) and TRBJ2-5, with D possibly being TRBD2 (6 bases). The length of the CDR3 is 14 residues. Germline V lookup: CDR1 LGHDT, CDR2 YNNKEL (reference sequence). Trimming took off 4 bases at V and 5 bases at J, with 14 bases between the two ends. CDR3: CASSPRAEGETQYF. Written as DNA, the CDR3 is TGTGCCAGCAGCCCTCGGGCGGAGGGGGAGACCCAGTACTTC.

V usage is TRBV28 and J usage is TRBJ1-2, with D possibly being TRBD1 (6 bases). CDR1 is MDHEN, CDR2 SYDVKM, per germline. Trimming took off 7 bases at V and 2 bases at J, with 11 bases between the two ends. The CDR3 spans 13 residues. CDR3 bases: TGTGCCAGCACACGGACAGTAAACTATGGCTACACCTTC. As protein: CASTRTVNYGYTF.

The J gene is TRBJ2-2, the V gene TRBV7-9; TRBD2 matches 11 bases. The length of the CDR3 is 15 residues. Germline V gene data show CDR1 as SEHNR and CDR2 as FQNEAQ (reference sequence). The V and J ends lost 5 bases and 5 bases, in that order; junction bases with no gene match: 4. The CDR3 spells CASSHTSGRTGELFF. DNA of the CDR3: TGTGCCAGCAGCCACACTAGCGGGAGAACCGGGGAGCTGTTTTTT.

The chain couples TRBV5-1 to TRBJ1-1; 8 bases are a match to TRBD1. This CDR3 spans 17 amino acids. The V and J ends lost 4 bases and 2 bases, in that order; junction bases with no gene match: 13. Germline V lookup: CDR1 SGHRS, CDR2 YFSETQ. The CDR3 DNA reads as TGCGCCAGCAGCCCGAATCGACTGGACAGGGATAACACTGAAGCTTTCTTT. Translated, it gives CASSPNRLDRDNTEAFF.

The gene calls are TRBV6-2 or TRBV6-3 and TRBJ2-7; D gene unclear. The CDR3 is made up of 14 amino acids. V lost 2 bases, J lost 0 bases, and 8 bases lay in between. Per germline, CDR1 MNHEY and CDR2 SVGEGT. The CDR3 bases are TGTGCCAGCAGTTACCCTGTGAGCTCCTACGAGCAGTACTTC. This translates into CASSYPVSSYEQYF.

The chain couples TRBV28 to TRBJ2-6; D unresolved. CDR1 is MDHEN, CDR2 SYDVKM, per germline. Trimming removed 3 bases at V and 9 bases at J, with 15 bases between. The CDR3 runs to 15 residues. The CDR3: CASSLIYGNVNVLTF. The CDR3 bases are TGTGCCAGCAGTTTGATTTATGGGAATGTCAACGTCCTGACTTTC.

This chain uses TRBV5-6 with TRBJ2-7, with a possible D match to TRBD1 (6 bases). CDR3 length equals 14 residues. Trimming took off 4 bases at V and 1 base at J, with 12 bases between the two ends. Per the germline V gene, CDR1 is SGHDT and CDR2 is YYEEEE. DNA for the CDR3: TGTGCCAGCAGCCCCCGGGACATTTCCTACGAGCAGTACTTC. This translates into CASSPRDISYEQYF.

This rearrangement joins TRBV19 to TRBJ2-7; TRBD2 is a possible D gene (5 bases). Deletions cut 4 bases from V and 5 bases from J, with 9 bases between. Germline V gene sequence: CDR1 LNHDA, CDR2 SQIVND (reference sequence). The CDR3 is made up of 12 amino acids. CDR3 protein: CASSRDGDEQYF. The CDR3 coding sequence is TGTGCCAGTAGTAGAGACGGGGACGAGCAGTACTTC. The variable domain in full, completed from reference TRBV19 and TRBJ2-7, reads DGGITQSPKYLFRKEGQNVTLSCEQNLNHDAMYWYRQDPGQGLRLIYYSQIVNDFQKGDIAEGYSVSREKKESFPLTVTSAQKNPTAFYLCASSRDGDEQYFGPGTRLTVT.

This clone was counted a few times. The chain recombines TRBV27 with TRBJ2-7; maybe TRBD2 (7 bases). The germline CDR1 and CDR2 sequences are MNHEY and SMNVEV (reference sequence). V lost 4 bases and J 2 bases, leaving 9 bases between the germline ends. The CDR3 is 13 amino acids. For the CDR3, the DNA is TGTGCCAGCAGTTACGGGGGGCCCTACGAGCAGTACTTC. Translating gives CASSYGGPYEQYF.

The chain carries TRBV28 and TRBJ2-7, with TRBD1 as a possible D gene (6 bases). The germline V and J ends were trimmed by 4 bases and 2 bases, with 12 bases remaining between them. CDR3 length equals 14 residues. CDR1 MDHEN and CDR2 SYDVKM come from the germline V gene. In nucleotides, the CDR3 is TGTGCCAGCAGTTCGGCAGGGGATCCCTACGAGCAGTACTTC. This translates into CASSSAGDPYEQYF.

The J gene is TRBJ1-1, the V gene TRBV18; D gene uncertain. V dropped 3 bases and J dropped 0 bases, with 8 bases sitting between them. CDR1 is KGHSH, CDR2 LQKENI, per germline. This CDR3 region has 14 residues. The CDR3 nucleotides are TGTGCCAGCTCACCCGGGGAGTTGAACACTGAAGCTTTCTTT. Its protein is CASSPGELNTEAFF.

This rearrangement joins TRBV25-1 to TRBJ1-4, with D hard to call. CDR3 length: 14 amino acids. V lost 6 bases and J 7 bases, leaving 15 bases between the germline ends. Per germline, CDR1 MGHDK and CDR2 SYGVNS. CDR3 DNA sequence: TGTGCCAGCAGATCTGGAACATTTCCTGAAAAACTGTTTTTT. Residues: CASRSGTFPEKLFF.

This chain uses TRBV24-1 with TRBJ2-7, with 10 bases fitting TRBD2. Germline V CDR1 and CDR2: KGHDR, SFDVKD. The CDR3 spans 15 residues. Unmatched junction bases numbered 12, after V lost 9 bases and J lost 5 bases. Written as DNA, the CDR3 is TGTGCCACCTCTGAAGCGGGAGGGCCGGGGGACGAGCAGTACTTC. This encodes CATSEAGGPGDEQYF.

This clone is a singleton in its sample. This sequence joins TRBV2 and TRBJ1-6; 8 positions match TRBD1. Trimming removed 4 bases from V and 6 bases from J; junction bases left unmatched: 5. The CDR3 is 15 amino acids. Looked up from germline, CDR1 is SNHLY and CDR2 is FYNNEI. The CDR3 sequence is CASSGTGSINSPLHF. In DNA form, the CDR3 reads TGTGCCAGCAGTGGGACAGGGAGCATTAATTCACCCCTCCACTTT.

This chain connects TRBV7-9 to TRBJ1-3, with a tentative D call TRBD1 (5 bases). The germline V and J ends were trimmed by 3 bases and 0 bases, with 12 bases remaining between them. In germline, CDR1 is SEHNR, CDR2 FQNEAQ (reference sequence). This CDR3 contains 16 residues. CDR3 in DNA: TGTGCCAGCAGCTTGGGTGGGACGGACTCTGGAAACACCATATATTTT. Amino acid sequence: CASSLGGTDSGNTIYF. Complete variable domain (other parts from reference TRBV7-9 and TRBJ1-3): DTGVSQNPRHKITKRGQNVTFRCDPISEHNRLYWYRQTLGQGPEFLTYFQNEAQLEKSRLLSDRFSAERPKGSFSTLEIQRTEQGDSAMYLCASSLGGTDSGNTIYFGEGSWLTVV.